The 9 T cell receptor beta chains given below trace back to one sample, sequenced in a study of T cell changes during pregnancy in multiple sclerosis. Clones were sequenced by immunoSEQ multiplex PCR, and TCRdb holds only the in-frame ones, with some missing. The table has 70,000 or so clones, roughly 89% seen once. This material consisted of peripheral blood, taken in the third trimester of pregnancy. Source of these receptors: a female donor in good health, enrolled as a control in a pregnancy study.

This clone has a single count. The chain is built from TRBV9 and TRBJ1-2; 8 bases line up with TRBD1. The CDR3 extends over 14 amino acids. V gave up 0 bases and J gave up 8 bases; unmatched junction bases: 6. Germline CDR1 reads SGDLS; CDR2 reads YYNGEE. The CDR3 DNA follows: TGTGCCAGCAGCGTAGGACAGGGGTTCATAGGCTACACCTTC. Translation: CASSVGQGFIGYTF.

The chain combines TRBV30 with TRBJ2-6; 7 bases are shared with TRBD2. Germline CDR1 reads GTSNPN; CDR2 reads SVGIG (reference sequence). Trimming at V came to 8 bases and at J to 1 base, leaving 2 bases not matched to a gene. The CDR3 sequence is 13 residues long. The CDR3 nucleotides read TGTGCCCGGACTAGTTCTGGGGCCAACGTCCTGACTTTC. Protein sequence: CARTSSGANVLTF.

The DNA of the CDR3 is TGCGCCACCCGATTAGGGGGTTCTCTGGCTGAAAAACTGTTTTTT. Translated, it gives CATRLGGSLAEKLFF. This rearrangement joins TRBV5-1 to TRBJ1-4; TRBD1 is a possible D gene (6 bases). CDR1 is SGHRS and CDR2 is YFSETQ in the germline V gene. V was pared by 9 bases and J by 7 bases, with 22 bases between. The length of the CDR3 is 15 residues.

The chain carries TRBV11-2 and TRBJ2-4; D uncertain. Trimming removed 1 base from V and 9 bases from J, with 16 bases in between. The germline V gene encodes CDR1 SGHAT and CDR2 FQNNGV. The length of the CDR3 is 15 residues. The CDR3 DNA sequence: TGTGCCAGCAGCTTAGTTCCCCTAGGATTCGGCATTCAGTACTTC. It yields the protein CASSLVPLGFGIQYF.

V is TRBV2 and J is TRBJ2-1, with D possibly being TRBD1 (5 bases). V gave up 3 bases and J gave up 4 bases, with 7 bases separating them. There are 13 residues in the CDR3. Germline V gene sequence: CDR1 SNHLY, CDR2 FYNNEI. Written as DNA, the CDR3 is TGTGCCAGCAGTGACGGACAATACAATGAGCAGTTCTTC. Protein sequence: CASSDGQYNEQFF.

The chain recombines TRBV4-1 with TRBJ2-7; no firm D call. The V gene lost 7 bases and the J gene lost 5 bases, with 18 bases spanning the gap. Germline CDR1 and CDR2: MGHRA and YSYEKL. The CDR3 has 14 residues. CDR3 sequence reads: CASKPALRVHEQYF. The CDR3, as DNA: TGCGCCAGCAAGCCCGCCTTAAGAGTCCACGAGCAGTACTTC.

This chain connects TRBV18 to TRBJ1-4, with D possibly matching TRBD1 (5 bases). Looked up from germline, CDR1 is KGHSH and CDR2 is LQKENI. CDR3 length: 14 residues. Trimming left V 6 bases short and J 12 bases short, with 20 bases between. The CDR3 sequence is CASSPGAGPEELFF. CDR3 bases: TGTGCCAGCTCCCCGGGAGCGGGACCGGAGGAACTGTTTTTT.

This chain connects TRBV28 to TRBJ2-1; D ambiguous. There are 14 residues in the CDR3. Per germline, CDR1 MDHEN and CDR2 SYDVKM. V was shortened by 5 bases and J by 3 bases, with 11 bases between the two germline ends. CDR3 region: CASSRIRYYNEQFF. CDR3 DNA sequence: TGTGCCAGCAGTCGTATCAGGTACTACAATGAGCAGTTCTTC.

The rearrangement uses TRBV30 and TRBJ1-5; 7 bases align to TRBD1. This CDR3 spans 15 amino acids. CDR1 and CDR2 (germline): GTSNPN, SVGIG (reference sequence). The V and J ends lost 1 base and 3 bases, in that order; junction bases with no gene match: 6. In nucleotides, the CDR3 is TGTGCCTGGAGTGCTCCGGGACAGCACAATCAGCCCCAGCATTTT. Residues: CAWSAPGQHNQPQHF.